The 30 T cell receptor beta chains reported below all come from one sample, sequenced in a study of graft-versus-host responses after intestinal transplantation. Sequencing was performed with immunoSEQ multiplex PCR; in TCRdb, only in-frame clones are kept and a portion is missing. The table shows approximately 60,000 clones, with 80% to 90% occurring only once. The source was PBMCs, collected 26 days after transplant. The receptors were sampled from a human patient who received an intestinal transplant, so some T cells may come from the graft donor.

The rearrangement joins TRBV28 to TRBJ1-5, with D tentatively TRBD1 (6 bases). This CDR3 is 14 amino acids long. V shed 6 bases and J shed 0 bases, with 9 bases lying between them. CDR1 and CDR2 from the germline V gene are MDHEN and SYDVKM. In nucleotides, the CDR3 is TGTGCCAGCAGCGGACAGAGTAGCAATCAGCCCCAGCATTTT. It yields the protein CASSGQSSNQPQHF.

This rearrangement joins TRBV29-1 to TRBJ1-1; 7 bases match TRBD1. J was trimmed by 0 bases and V by 6 bases; bases with no gene match: 4. Germline V gene lookup returns CDR1 SQVTM and CDR2 ANQGSEA. The CDR3 is 13 residues long. CDR3 region: CSVAGGMNTEAFF. CDR3 DNA: TGCAGCGTCGCAGGGGGGATGAACACTGAAGCTTTCTTT.

This chain uses TRBV10-2 with TRBJ2-5; 9 bases map to TRBD2. J lost 10 bases, V lost 2 bases, and 8 bases had no gene match. Germline V gene lookup returns CDR1 WSHSY and CDR2 SAAADI. The CDR3 consists of 14 residues. In nucleotides, the CDR3 is TGCGCCAGCAGTGAGAGGCTAGCGGGATTGGACCAGTACTTC. Translation: CASSERLAGLDQYF.

This chain connects TRBV6-1 to TRBJ1-1; D is undetermined. Germline lookup yields CDR1 MNHNS and CDR2 SASEGT. The CDR3 runs to 15 residues. Trimming left V 3 bases short and J 8 bases short, with 19 bases between. DNA for the CDR3: TGTGCCAGCAGTGACCCGACACGATCTATTAACGAAGCTTTCTTT. This encodes CASSDPTRSINEAFF.

V and J are TRBV5-4 and TRBJ2-3, with TRBD2 identical over 8 bases. With 1 base clipped from V and 6 bases from J, the junction kept 7 bases outside the gene matches. CDR1 is SGHNT and CDR2 is YYREEE in the germline V gene (reference sequence). CDR3 length: 15 residues. The CDR3 sequence: CASSLSSGLTDTQYF. The DNA for the CDR3 is TGTGCCAGCAGCTTGTCTAGCGGGCTTACCGATACGCAGTATTTT.

Only one count was recorded for this clone. The genes are TRBV6-1 and TRBJ1-3; TRBD1 is a possible D gene (5 bases). The germline gives CDR1 MNHNS, CDR2 SASEGT. The V end lost 7 bases, the J end lost 4 bases, and 14 bases lay between the germline ends. The CDR3 is 14 amino acids. CDR3 residues: CASIVGGSGNTIYF. The DNA for the CDR3 is TGTGCCAGCATAGTGGGGGGGTCAGGAAACACCATATATTTT.

The chain employs TRBV5-8 and TRBJ2-5; the D gene is possibly TRBD2 (5 bases). CDR1 and CDR2 from the germline V gene are SGHTS and YDEGEE. The CDR3 has 14 amino acids. With 3 bases removed from V and 3 bases from J, the gap between germline ends came to 12 bases. CDR3 sequence (DNA): TGTGCCAGCAGCTCGGGATATTGGGAAGAGACCCAGTACTTC. Protein sequence: CASSSGYWEETQYF.

This chain joins TRBV11-2 and TRBJ1-2; D may be TRBD1 (6 bases). V was clipped by 5 bases and J by 6 bases, with 13 bases between them. CDR1 is SGHAT, CDR2 FQNNGV, per germline. There are 13 residues in the CDR3. The CDR3 is CASSHGQLDGYTF. CDR3 DNA: TGTGCCAGCAGCCATGGACAGCTGGATGGCTACACCTTC.

The chain joins TRBV9 to TRBJ2-1; 8 bases map to TRBD2. Germline V gene sequence: CDR1 SGDLS, CDR2 YYNGEE. This CDR3 spans 15 amino acids. After removal of 2 bases from V and 2 bases from J, the junction contained 3 bases not matched to a gene. CDR3 coding DNA: TGTGCCAGCAGCGTGAGCGGGGGACCCTACAATGAGCAGTTCTTC. It is translated as CASSVSGGPYNEQFF.

The chain joins TRBV28 to TRBJ2-1; a weak D match, TRBD2 (5 bases). V was pared by 8 bases and J by 12 bases, with 14 bases between. This CDR3 has 11 amino acids. The germline V gene has CDR1 MDHEN and CDR2 SYDVKM. The CDR3 protein is CASGWTGWQFF. The DNA for the CDR3 is TGTGCCAGCGGGTGGACTGGGTGGCAGTTCTTC.

This clone occurred a few times. The chain recombines TRBV6-5 with TRBJ2-7; maybe TRBD1 (5 bases). The CDR3 is 13 residues long. The germline CDR1 and CDR2 sequences are MNHEY and SVGAGI. V lost 10 bases and J lost 1, with 14 bases in between. The CDR3, as DNA: TGTGCCACGGCAGGGTCTGTTTCCTACGAGCAGTACTTC. Protein product: CATAGSVSYEQYF.

This clone was detected only a few times. The chain couples TRBV19 to TRBJ1-2; perhaps TRBD1 as D (6 bases). The CDR3 has 12 amino acids. The V end was cut by 5 bases, the J end by 6 bases, with 10 bases between. Germline V gene sequence: CDR1 LNHDA, CDR2 SQIVND (reference sequence). The CDR3 loop is CASSPGGHGYTF. DNA of the CDR3: TGTGCCAGTAGTCCCGGGGGGCATGGCTACACCTTC.

The V gene is TRBV28, the J gene TRBJ2-3; 10 nucleotides line up with TRBD1. The junction had 12 bases not matched to a gene; V was cut back by 7 bases and J by 5 bases. Looked up from germline, CDR1 is MDHEN and CDR2 is SYDVKM. The CDR3 extends over 16 amino acids. Here the CDR3 reads CASTTSGQGIGDTQYF. Written as DNA, the CDR3 is TGTGCCAGCACCACTTCGGGACAGGGGATTGGAGATACGCAGTATTTT.

The rearrangement links TRBV19 to TRBJ1-1; 7 positions match TRBD1. The length of the CDR3 is 14 residues. The J segment lost 1 base and the V segment lost 6 bases, leaving 5 bases of the junction unmatched. Per the germline V gene, CDR1 is LNHDA and CDR2 is SQIVND (reference sequence). CDR3: CASRRQGPNTEAFF. Written as DNA, the CDR3 is TGTGCCAGTAGAAGACAGGGTCCGAACACTGAAGCTTTCTTT.

This clone has only a few counts. This chain connects TRBV4-1 to TRBJ1-1; D gene uncertain. The length of the CDR3 is 12 residues. Per the germline V gene, CDR1 is MGHRA and CDR2 is YSYEKL. V was pared by 4 bases and J by 1 base, with 4 bases between. In DNA form, the CDR3 reads TGCGCCAGCAGCCCAGGGAACACTGAAGCTTTCTTT. This gives the protein CASSPGNTEAFF.

The genes are TRBV27 and TRBJ2-5; D perhaps matches TRBD2 (6 bases). CDR1 is MNHEY and CDR2 is SMNVEV in the germline V gene (reference sequence). Trimming left V 5 bases short and J 0 bases short, with 10 bases between. This CDR3 has 14 amino acids. This CDR3 is CASSKAGYQETQYF. In DNA form, the CDR3 reads TGTGCCAGCAGTAAAGCGGGTTACCAAGAGACCCAGTACTTC.

The V gene is TRBV27, the J gene TRBJ1-5; 7 nucleotides line up with TRBD1. Germline assignment: CDR1 MNHEY and CDR2 SMNVEV (reference sequence). The junction had 11 bases not matched to a gene; V was cut back by 6 bases and J by 3 bases. This CDR3 comprises 16 residues. CDR3 sequence reads: CASRDTGTAYNQPQHF. For the CDR3, the DNA is TGTGCCAGCAGGGACACCGGGACAGCGTACAATCAGCCCCAGCATTTT.

This clone was recorded only once. This chain connects TRBV27 to TRBJ1-1, with D possibly being TRBD1 (5 bases). V shed 7 bases and J shed 4 bases, with 19 bases lying between them. Looked up from germline, CDR1 is MNHEY and CDR2 is SMNVEV (reference sequence). There are 15 residues in the CDR3. The CDR3 sequence is CASNEDTATSTEAFF. DNA for the CDR3: TGTGCCAGCAACGAGGACACAGCGACTAGCACTGAAGCTTTCTTT.

The V and J genes are TRBV6-1 and TRBJ2-2; TRBD1 might be the D (5 bases). The germline V gene encodes CDR1 MNHNS and CDR2 SASEGT. The V end was cut by 6 bases, the J end by 2 bases, with 10 bases between. The CDR3 runs 14 residues. The CDR3 DNA sequence: TGTGCCAGCAGGGGGCTGAAAAACACCGGGGAGCTGTTTTTT. Translated, it gives CASRGLKNTGELFF.

The V call is TRBV11-3, the J call TRBJ2-5; TRBD2 matches 14 bases. There are 15 residues in the CDR3. Looked up from germline, CDR1 is SGHNT and CDR2 is YENEEA. V lost 5 bases and J lost 4; bases outside the gene matches: 3. The CDR3 is CASSQGLAGGETQYF. The CDR3 DNA reads TGTGCCAGCAGCCAAGGACTAGCGGGGGGAGAGACCCAGTACTTC.

The gene calls are TRBV27 and TRBJ2-7, with 7 positions matching TRBD1. The CDR3 is 14 residues long. Per germline, CDR1 MNHEY and CDR2 SMNVEV (reference sequence). The V and J ends lost 5 bases and 2 bases, in that order; junction bases with no gene match: 6. CDR3 sequence: CASSKQGRAYEQYF. CDR3 DNA: TGTGCCAGCAGTAAACAGGGGCGGGCCTACGAGCAGTACTTC.

The chain carries TRBV5-6 and TRBJ1-5, with 10 bases that match TRBD1. Germline V gene sequence: CDR1 SGHDT, CDR2 YYEEEE. The CDR3 is 15 residues long. V shed 3 bases, J shed 5 bases, and the junction held 5 bases outside the gene matches. Written as DNA, the CDR3 is TGTGCCAGCAGCTGGGGCGGGACAGGGGATCAGCCCCAGCATTTT. Translating gives CASSWGGTGDQPQHF.

This chain links TRBV9 with TRBJ1-5; D not resolved. V gave up 0 bases and J gave up 4 bases, with 14 bases separating them. CDR3 length equals 16 residues. Germline-derived CDR1 and CDR2 are SGDLS and YYNGEE. Here the CDR3 reads CASSVGGREENQPQHF. Here the CDR3 DNA reads TGTGCCAGCAGCGTAGGTGGCCGGGAGGAGAATCAGCCCCAGCATTTT.

This clone has just one count. This chain joins TRBV4-2 and TRBJ1-2; 9 bases match TRBD1. Per germline, CDR1 LGHNA and CDR2 YNFKEQ. This CDR3 has 16 amino acids. J gave up 7 bases and V 2 bases, and 11 bases lay outside the gene matches. In DNA form, the CDR3 reads TGTGCCAGCAGCCAACGGAGGGGACAGGGTCTGGGTGGCTACACCTTC. Translation: CASSQRRGQGLGGYTF.

J is TRBJ1-5 and V is TRBV4-1; weak D call: TRBD1 (5 bases). Germline lookup yields CDR1 MGHRA and CDR2 YSYEKL. V was clipped by 2 bases and J by 7 bases, with 12 bases between them. The CDR3 sequence is 14 residues long. CDR3 coding DNA: TGCGCCAGCAGCCAACTCAGCGGGGGGCAGCCCCAGCATTTT. It codes for CASSQLSGGQPQHF.

V and J are TRBV5-1 and TRBJ1-1; 10 positions agree with TRBD1. V shed 4 bases and J 5 bases; nucleotides not matched to a gene: 5. The germline CDR1 and CDR2 sequences are SGHRS and YFSETQ. The CDR3 extends over 14 amino acids. The CDR3 is CASSRGDRGTEAFF. The CDR3 DNA sequence: TGCGCCAGCAGCCGGGGGGACAGGGGAACTGAAGCTTTCTTT.

The CDR3 region has the DNA TGTGCCAGCAGCCCGAACCCGGGGGGCTACTACAATGAGCAGTTCTTC. Amino acid sequence: CASSPNPGGYYNEQFF. The chain carries TRBV7-2 and TRBJ2-1; D is perhaps TRBD2 (7 bases). Looked up from germline, CDR1 is SGHTA and CDR2 is FQGNSA. The CDR3 spans 16 residues. V was cut by 5 bases and J by 3 bases, with 17 bases left in between.

The chain is built from TRBV2 and TRBJ2-1; a weak D match, TRBD2 (6 bases). The CDR3 runs 20 residues. The germline CDR1 and CDR2 sequences are SNHLY and FYNNEI. V was trimmed by 1 base and J by 0 bases, leaving 22 bases between them. CDR3 sequence reads: CASSEVAGIVEASSYNEQFF. CDR3 nucleotide sequence: TGTGCCAGCAGTGAAGTTGCGGGGATAGTTGAGGCTAGCTCCTACAATGAGCAGTTCTTC.

The J gene is TRBJ2-1, the V gene TRBV16, with 7 bases that match TRBD1. The CDR3 spans 14 residues. The J segment lost 6 bases and the V segment lost 6 bases, leaving 8 bases of the junction unmatched. Germline CDR1 KGHSY, CDR2 FQNENV. CDR3 nucleotide sequence: TGTGCCAGCAGTCCCCCTTGGGACAGCAATGAGCAGTTCTTC. Translated, it gives CASSPPWDSNEQFF.

In this sample, this clone turned up once. V is TRBV18 and J is TRBJ1-1, with a possible D match to TRBD1 (6 bases). V was pared by 5 bases and J by 3 bases, with 13 bases between. Per the germline V gene, CDR1 is KGHSH and CDR2 is LQKENI. This CDR3 has 14 residues. CDR3 sequence reads: CASSSQDSHTEAFF. DNA of the CDR3: TGTGCCAGCTCATCTCAGGACAGCCACACTGAAGCTTTCTTT.